This T cell receptor (beta chain) was found in a study of long-term antiretroviral therapy in people with HIV. Study observations and caveats: Against controls, HIV repertoires showed narrower ranges of CDR3 length. With ART, diversity went up but was still lower than in transplant donor controls. Blood obtained between 2004 and 2017 may reflect older ART regimens.

At the survey level, the v3.0 immunoSEQ assay was run. Method: immunoSEQ multiplex PCR; TCRdb's copy keeps in-frame clones and lacks some. The sample lists approximately 18,000 clones; around three quarters were seen once. Comment on this clone: Its antigen is currently unknown.

With 1 base removed from V and 0 bases from J, the gap between germline ends came to 10 bases. The V gene's germline CDR1 is SGHDT and CDR2 YYEEEE. The length of the CDR3 is 15 residues. The clonotype originates from a woman between 35 and 50 years old with HIV. The chain links TRBV5-6 to TRBJ2-5, with D hard to call. The sequenced sample was unsorted PBMCs, obtained 0.2 years after starting antiretroviral therapy. Written as DNA, the CDR3 is TGTGCCAGCAGCTTGAGGGCAGAGTACCAAGAGACCCAGTACTTC. Encoded protein: CASSLRAEYQETQYF.